This passage covers 7 T cell receptor beta chains from one sample sequenced in a study of cytomegalovirus exposure and HLA in healthy donors. Here immunoSEQ multiplex PCR was the method, and the copy in TCRdb shows in-frame clones only, minus some. The sample shows around 260,000 clones, around 91% of them seen only once. Material: PBMCs. The source is a woman in her thirties in good health and CMV-seronegative.

The chain carries TRBV5-1 and TRBJ1-5; D uncertain. Germline V gene data show CDR1 as SGHRS and CDR2 as YFSETQ. V lost 10 bases and J 0 bases, leaving 20 bases between the germline ends. The CDR3 covers 16 residues. CDR3 sequence reads: CASSIDGPDSNQPQHF. The CDR3 DNA reads TGCGCCTCCAGCATCGACGGGCCAGATAGCAATCAGCCCCAGCATTTT.

V usage is TRBV6-5 and J usage is TRBJ2-7; 12 bases line up with TRBD2. The CDR3 contains 15 residues. V trimming: 4 bases; J trimming: 5 bases; junction bases outside the gene matches: 6. Per germline, CDR1 MNHEY and CDR2 SVGAGI. The CDR3 nucleotides are TGTGCCAGCAGTTCCCGTGGGACTAGCGGGCACGAGCAGTACTTC. Protein: CASSSRGTSGHEQYF.

The rearrangement uses TRBV5-6 and TRBJ2-7; D remains ambiguous. Trimming took 2 bases from V and 0 from J, leaving 6 bases between them. This CDR3 comprises 13 residues. Germline CDR1 is SGHDT and CDR2 is YYEEEE. The CDR3 DNA follows: TGTGCCAGCAGCTTTGGGGTCTCCTACGAGCAGTACTTC. It yields the protein CASSFGVSYEQYF.

The chain couples TRBV28 to TRBJ1-5, with D possibly being TRBD1 (6 bases). The CDR3 is 16 residues long. Trimming took off 2 bases at V and 0 bases at J, with 11 bases between the two ends. Germline V gene data show CDR1 as MDHEN and CDR2 as SYDVKM. CDR3 sequence reads: CASSLAGAYSNQPQHF. DNA of the CDR3: TGTGCCAGCAGTTTAGCGGGGGCCTATAGCAATCAGCCCCAGCATTTT. Complete variable domain (other parts from reference TRBV28 and TRBJ1-5): DVKVTQSSRYLVKRTGEKVFLECVQDMDHENMFWYRQDPGLGLRLIYFSYDVKMKEKGDIPEGYSVSREKKERFSLILESASTNQTSMYLCASSLAGAYSNQPQHFGDGTRLSIL.

The V call is TRBV4-3, the J call TRBJ2-7; maybe TRBD1 (5 bases). Per germline, CDR1 LGHNA and CDR2 YSLEER. V shed 1 base and J shed 1 base, with 14 bases lying between them. The CDR3 is made up of 16 amino acids. CDR3 region: CASSQGSGLGSYEQYF. DNA of the CDR3: TGCGCCAGCAGCCAAGGTTCAGGGCTAGGATCCTACGAGCAGTACTTC.

The CDR3 region is CASSLEFLAYEQYF. Here the CDR3 DNA reads TGTGCCAGCAGCTTGGAATTCTTAGCCTACGAGCAGTACTTC. The chain has TRBV11-2 and TRBJ2-7; D gene uncertain. CDR1 is SGHAT, CDR2 FQNNGV, per germline. The CDR3 covers 14 residues. V lost 3 bases and J 2 bases, leaving 11 bases between the germline ends.

The V gene is TRBV7-6, the J gene TRBJ2-1; 9 bases line up with TRBD2. Trimming at V came to 1 base and at J to 7 bases, leaving 8 bases not matched to a gene. In germline, CDR1 is SGHVS, CDR2 FNYEAQ. The CDR3 has 16 amino acids. CDR3 sequence: CASSLVIAGVVNEQFF. The CDR3 nucleotides read TGTGCCAGCAGCTTAGTCATAGCGGGAGTTGTTAATGAGCAGTTCTTC.